This is a list of T cell receptor beta chains from one sample in a study of control samples from healthy donors and cancer patients. TCRdb keeps only in-frame clones here, not all; method: immunoSEQ multiplex PCR. The sample holds 50,000 to 55,000 clones, around 90% seen once. The source material was PBMCs. Every receptor here comes from a man between 35 and 55 years old with colorectal cancer. Each CDR3 is given with its conserved first and last residue. D genes are given only for firm matches. Clone size is stated in some rows and not others, as once, few, many or a class when expanded.

v_gene,j_gene,d_gene,abundance,CDR3aa,CDR3nt
TRBV4-1,TRBJ2-5,.,.,CASRLRGQNSQETQYF,TGCGCCAGCAGACTCAGGGGCCAGAACTCCCAAGAGACCCAGTACTTC
TRBV28,TRBJ2-5,.,.,CASSPDSLGETQYF,TGTGCCAGCAGTCCAGACTCGCTGGGGGAGACCCAGTACTTC
TRBV18,TRBJ2-5,.,once,CASSPDRRAETQYF,TGTGCCAGCTCACCCGACAGGAGGGCCGAGACCCAGTACTTC
TRBV14,TRBJ2-1,TRBD2,.,CAKPAGTRNNEQFF,TGTGCCAAGCCTGCCGGGACTAGAAACAATGAGCAGTTCTTC
TRBV19,TRBJ2-3,.,.,CASSIDHQGFITDTQYF,TGTGCCAGTAGTATAGATCACCAGGGGTTTATCACAGATACGCAGTATTTT
TRBV14,TRBJ2-1,TRBD2,once,CASSQVAGAYNEQFF,TGTGCCAGCAGCCAGGTAGCGGGAGCCTACAATGAGCAGTTCTTC
TRBV29-1,TRBJ1-6,.,.,CSVRRGIDSPLHF,TGCAGCGTCCGCAGGGGCATCGATTCACCCCTCCACTTT
TRBV6-5,TRBJ2-7,.,.,CASSKWPGTFYEQYF,TGTGCCAGCAGCAAGTGGCCAGGGACTTTCTACGAGCAGTACTTC
TRBV13,TRBJ1-1,.,few,CASSAGGGTEAFF,TGTGCCAGCAGCGCCGGCGGGGGCACTGAAGCTTTCTTT
TRBV12-3/TRBV12-4,TRBJ2-6,.,.,CASSLPGANVLTF,TGTGCCAGCAGTTTACCTGGGGCCAACGTCCTGACTTTC
TRBV7-2,TRBJ1-6,TRBD1,.,CASKRWDRRSNSPLHF,TGTGCCAGCAAAAGGTGGGACAGAAGATCGAATTCACCCCTCCACTTT